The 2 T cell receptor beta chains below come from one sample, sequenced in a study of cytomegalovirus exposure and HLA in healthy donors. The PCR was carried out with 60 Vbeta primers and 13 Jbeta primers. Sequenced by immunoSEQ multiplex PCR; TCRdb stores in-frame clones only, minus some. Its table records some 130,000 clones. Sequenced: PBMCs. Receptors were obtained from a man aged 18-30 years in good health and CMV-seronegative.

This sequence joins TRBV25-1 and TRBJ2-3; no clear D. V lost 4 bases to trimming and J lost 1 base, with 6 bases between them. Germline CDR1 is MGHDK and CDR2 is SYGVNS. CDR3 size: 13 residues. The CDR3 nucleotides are TGTGCCAGCAGTGGCACAGGCACAGATACGCAGTATTTT. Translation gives CASSGTGTDTQYF.

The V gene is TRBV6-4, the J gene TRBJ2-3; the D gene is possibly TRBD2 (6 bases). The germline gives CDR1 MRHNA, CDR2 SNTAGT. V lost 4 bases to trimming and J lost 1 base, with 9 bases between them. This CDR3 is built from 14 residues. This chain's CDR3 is CASSAAGGTDTQYF. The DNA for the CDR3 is TGTGCCAGCAGTGCAGCGGGTGGCACAGATACGCAGTATTTT.